A single sample is the source of the 16 T cell receptor beta chains below, sequenced in a study of human CD8 memory T cell subsets. UMI-labeled 5' RACE was the method by which TCR beta libraries were made. TCRdb reanalyzed the 5' RACE reads, giving one entry per CDR3 protein sequence and no DNA. The listing records about 9,200 distinct CDR3 sequences. TPEX cells were exhausted-like CCR7+ PD-1+ TIGIT+ early memory CD8+ T cells. What was sequenced was CD8+ T cells from PBMCs. The source is a human donor in good health.

This clonotype counts as medium-sized by frequency. The genes are TRBV7-2 and TRBJ1-1; the D call of TRBD1 rests on TCRdb alone, since no DNA is present to check it. The CDR3 is made up of 13 amino acids. Germline CDR1 reads SGHTA; CDR2 reads FQGNSA. CDR3 in amino acids: CASSGGWRTEAFF.

The chain combines TRBV4-2 with TRBJ2-7; TCRdb names TRBD1, which stays unverified in the absence of DNA. The germline gives CDR1 LGHNA, CDR2 YNFKEQ. The CDR3 has 15 amino acids. The CDR3: CASSETGTGGGEQYF.

The chain links TRBV6-6 to TRBJ2-3; TCRdb names TRBD1, which stays unverified in the absence of DNA. This CDR3 has 17 residues. Germline CDR1 MNHNY, CDR2 SVGAGI (reference sequence). The CDR3: CASSYGDPMTGRDTQYF.

The rearrangement links TRBV24-1 to TRBJ2-7; with no DNA, the TCRdb D assignment of TRBD1 cannot be verified. This CDR3 has 13 amino acids. Germline loops: CDR1 KGHDR, CDR2 SFDVKD. Here the CDR3 reads CATSTDRTEEQYF.

The gene calls are TRBV7-8 and TRBJ2-1; TCRdb indicates TRBD2, and absent DNA this call remains unverified. This CDR3 comprises 15 residues. Germline V lookup: CDR1 SGHVS, CDR2 FQNEAQ. This chain's CDR3 is CASSLGTSGGNEQFF.

V usage is TRBV10-3 and J usage is TRBJ2-7; the D call from TCRdb, TRBD1, cannot be confirmed without DNA. Germline CDR1 and CDR2: ENHRY and SYGVKD. The CDR3 sequence is 13 residues long. CDR3 sequence reads: CAISGGQAYEQYF.

The genes are TRBV20-1 and TRBJ1-4; checking the TCRdb D call of TRBD1 is not possible without DNA. The CDR3 runs 15 residues. Germline V gives CDR1 DFQATT, CDR2 SNEGSKA (reference sequence). CDR3: CSAWPLAATNEKLFF.

The chain joins TRBV5-1 to TRBJ1-1; lacking DNA, the TRBD1 call made by TCRdb goes unchecked. Germline V CDR1 and CDR2: SGHRS, YFSETQ. The CDR3 runs 14 residues. The CDR3 is CASSGGQGRTEAFF.

The rearrangement uses TRBV23-1 and TRBJ2-7; the TCRdb D gene call, TRBD1, has no DNA to confirm it. TRBV23-1 is designated an ORF whose function remains uncertain. The CDR3 extends over 18 amino acids. The CDR3 is CASSQSQHRDRGIYEQYF.

The V and J genes are TRBV6-2 or TRBV6-3 and TRBJ1-5; as DNA is missing, the TRBD1 call by TCRdb cannot be tested. CDR1 and CDR2 (germline): MNHEY, SVGEGT. This CDR3 is 15 amino acids long. The CDR3 region is CASSRTGENNQPQHF.

By frequency, this clonotype is medium-sized. The gene calls are TRBV28 and TRBJ1-3; TCRdb reports TRBD1, a call that lacks DNA to check it against. The CDR3 contains 14 residues. Germline lookup yields CDR1 MDHEN and CDR2 SYDVKM. CDR3 residues: CASTPPSEVGAIYF. Using reference TRBV28 and TRBJ1-3 for the parts outside the CDR3, the full variable domain is DVKVTQSSRYLVKRTGEKVFLECVQDMDHENMFWYRQDPGLGLRLIYFSYDVKMKEKGDIPEGYSVSREKKERFSLILESASTNQTSMYLCASTPPSEVGAIYFGEGSWLTVV.

In terms of frequency, this clonotype is medium-sized. The rearrangement uses TRBV7-6 and TRBJ1-1; TCRdb indicates TRBD1, and absent DNA this call remains unverified. Germline V lookup: CDR1 SGHVS, CDR2 FNYEAQ. This CDR3 comprises 16 residues. Here the CDR3 reads CASSLEGARLDTEAFF.

V usage is TRBV5-6 and J usage is TRBJ2-7. Per the germline V gene, CDR1 is SGHDT and CDR2 is YYEEEE. This CDR3 has 14 amino acids. The CDR3 region is CASSLGSLPHEQYF.

The chain combines TRBV4-3 with TRBJ1-1. The CDR3 runs to 15 residues. CDR1 and CDR2 (germline): LGHNA, YSLEER. The CDR3 sequence: CASSQYSTSNTEAFF.

The V call is TRBV29-1, the J call TRBJ2-1; no DNA is available, so the TRBD2 call from TCRdb remains unchecked. This CDR3 region has 13 residues. The germline V gene has CDR1 SQVTM and CDR2 ANQGSEA. The CDR3 loop is CSALWASTNEQFF.

This chain connects TRBV11-2 to TRBJ1-5. Germline assignment: CDR1 SGHAT and CDR2 FQNNGV. This CDR3 comprises 13 residues. The CDR3 here is CASSQETYQPQHF.